This T cell receptor beta chain was obtained from a study of CD8+CD57+ T cells in acquired aplastic anemia. Turning to the study itself: CD4+ and CD8+ cells, once sorted, gave DNA averaging about 3 ug.

By flow cytometry, patients selected for sequencing had shown an expansion of CD8+CD57+ cells. Untreated patients provided the blood samples, with no therapy given before sampling. This clonotype has a handful of counts. The antigen is not known. TCR beta VDJ combinations and CDR3 sequences were profiled from genomic DNA. TCRdb used MiXCR to reprocess the reads, holding one entry per CDR3 protein. The sample yields some 98,000 distinct CDR3 sequences, less than 75% seen once. General observations from the study: Patients shared about 30 CD8+ CDR3 sequences with controls.

CDR1 is SQVTM and CDR2 is ANQGSEA in the germline V gene. This CDR3 contains 12 residues. Deletions cut 7 bases from V and 2 bases from J, with 11 bases between. The sequence derives from a human donor with aplastic anemia. The chain has TRBV29-1 and TRBJ2-5; D not certain. Sequenced input: sorted CD4+, CD8+, or CD8+CD57+ T cells (not recorded which) from PBMCs. The CDR3 reads CSAGWFQETQYF. The CDR3 coding sequence is TGCAGCGCTGGATGGTTTCAAGAGACCCAGTACTTC.